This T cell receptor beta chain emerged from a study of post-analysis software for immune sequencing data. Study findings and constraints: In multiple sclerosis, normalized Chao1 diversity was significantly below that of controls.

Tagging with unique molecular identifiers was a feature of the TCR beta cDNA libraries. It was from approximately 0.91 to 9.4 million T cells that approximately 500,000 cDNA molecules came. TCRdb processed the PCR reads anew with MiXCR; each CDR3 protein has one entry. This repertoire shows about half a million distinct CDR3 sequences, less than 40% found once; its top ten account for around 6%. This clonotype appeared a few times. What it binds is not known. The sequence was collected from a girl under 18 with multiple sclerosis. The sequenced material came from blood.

The CDR3 region is CASSPRQGNNYGYTF. The CDR3 DNA reads TGTGCCAGCAGCCCACGACAGGGGAATAACTATGGCTACACCTTC. This chain uses TRBV6-2 or TRBV6-3 with TRBJ1-2; TRBD1 matches at 8 bases. Germline loops: CDR1 MNHEY, CDR2 SVGEGT. The CDR3 runs to 15 residues. Germline trimming cut 6 bases from V and 1 base from J; bases unmatched to any gene: 7.